The text below deals with one T cell receptor beta chain. The target antigen is unknown. V was clipped by 4 bases and J by 8 bases, with 12 bases between them. This CDR3 is 13 amino acids long. TCRdb re-derived calls from the PCR reads in MiXCR, one entry per CDR3 protein. In the table there are 490,000 or so distinct CDR3 sequences, about a fifth of which are singletons. These data originate in a study of molecular identifiers for immune sequencing clone quantification. Turning to the study itself: Split five ways in replicates, RNA from approximately 20,000 or 100,000 naive CD8 cells had four portions sequenced.

Study outcomes and limitations: It was shown that clones above 20 RNA copies held over 97% of effector molecules, but under 1% in naive cells.

Sorted cell numbers of roughly 19,000 to 1,000,000, with 10%, 30% or 50% RNA, served as input for naive CD8 libraries. The sorting of naive CD8 T cells used the CD8+CD4-CCR7+CD45RA+ phenotype. The V call is TRBV12-3 or TRBV12-4, the J call TRBJ2-1; possible D gene TRBD2, 7 bases. Sequenced material: naive CD8+ T cells from blood, with Jurkat cell RNA spiked in. Documented subset: FACS-sorted CD8+CD4-CCR7+CD45RA+ naive T cells. This sequence was found in a human donor in good health. Some libraries in this study had Jurkat cell RNA spiked in. DNA for the CDR3: TGTGCCAGCAGTTCAACGGGGGGCCATGAGCAGTTCTTC. It encodes CASSSTGGHEQFF.